Listed below are T cell receptor beta chains from one sample, sequenced in a study of regulatory T cells in long-lasting Graves disease. TCRdb passed the multiplex PCR reads through MiXCR, listing each CDR3 protein once. The sample has 450,000 to 600,000 distinct CDR3 sequences, 15% to 20% seen once. This same sample was also taken into another study, of T cells in Graves' hyperthyroidism and ophthalmopathy.

The input for sequencing was peripheral blood mononuclear cells (PBMCs), taken at new diagnosis, from a patient treated with antithyroid drugs. Source of these receptors: a man between 40 and 49 years old with Graves disease. Each CDR3 is given with its conserved first and last residue. A D gene is named only where the DNA matches it firmly. Clone size is stated in some rows and not others, as once, few, many or a class when expanded.

TRBV7-2	many	NA	TRBJ2-5	CASSIRGGWETQYF	TGTGCCAGCAGCATTAGGGGGGGTTGGGAGACCCAGTACTTC
TRBV2	many	TRBD2	TRBJ2-7	CASSGSRTRHSYEQYF	TGTGCCAGCAGTGGTAGTAGGACTAGGCATTCCTACGAGCAGTACTTC
TRBV28	many	TRBD1	TRBJ2-7	CASSDWDSSSYEQYF	TGTGCCAGCAGTGATTGGGACAGCTCTTCCTACGAGCAGTACTTC
TRBV18	many	TRBD1	TRBJ2-5	CASFGTGRGETQYF	TGTGCCAGCTTTGGGACAGGTAGAGGAGAGACCCAGTACTTC
TRBV7-9	NA	NA	TRBJ2-5	CASSFPTGLIQETQYF	TGTGCCAGCAGCTTCCCGACAGGACTAATCCAAGAGACCCAGTACTTC
TRBV4-2	few	TRBD2	TRBJ2-1	CASSQDWTSGSHEQFF	TGTGCCAGCAGCCAAGATTGGACTAGCGGGAGCCATGAGCAGTTCTTC
TRBV9	few	NA	TRBJ2-1	CASSARAWGLRNEQFF	TGTGCCAGCAGCGCCCGAGCTTGGGGACTTCGCAATGAGCAGTTCTTC
TRBV7-2	many	NA	TRBJ2-3	CASSLDPGEVGPTDTQYF	TGTGCCAGCAGCTTGGACCCAGGGGAGGTGGGGCCCACAGATACGCAGTATTTT
TRBV3-1	many	NA	TRBJ2-1	CASSQVVGDNEQFF	TGTGCCAGCAGCCAAGTTGTGGGGGACAATGAGCAGTTCTTC
TRBV2	NA	TRBD2	TRBJ2-1	CASSPGLAGVSNEQFF	TGTGCCAGCAGTCCGGGACTAGCGGGAGTGTCAAATGAGCAGTTCTTC
TRBV25-1	NA	NA	TRBJ2-7	CASSPLAVSSYEQYF	TGTGCCAGCAGTCCCCTGGCGGTTAGCTCCTACGAGCAGTACTTC